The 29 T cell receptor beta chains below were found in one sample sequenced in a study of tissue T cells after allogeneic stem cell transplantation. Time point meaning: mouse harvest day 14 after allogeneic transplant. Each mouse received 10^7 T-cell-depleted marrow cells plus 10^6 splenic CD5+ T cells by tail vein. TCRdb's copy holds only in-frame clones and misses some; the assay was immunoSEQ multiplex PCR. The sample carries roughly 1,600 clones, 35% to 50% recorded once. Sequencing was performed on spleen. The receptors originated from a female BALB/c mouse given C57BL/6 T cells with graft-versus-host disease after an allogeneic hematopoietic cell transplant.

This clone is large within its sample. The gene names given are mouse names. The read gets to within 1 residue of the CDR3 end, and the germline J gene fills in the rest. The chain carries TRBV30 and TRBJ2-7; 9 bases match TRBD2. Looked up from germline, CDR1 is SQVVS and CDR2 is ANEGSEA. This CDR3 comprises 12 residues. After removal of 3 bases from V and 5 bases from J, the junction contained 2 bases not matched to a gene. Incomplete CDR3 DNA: TGTAGTTCTAGGGGGACTGGGAATGAACAGTAC. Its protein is CSSRGTGNEQY. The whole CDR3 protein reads CSSRGTGNEQYF.

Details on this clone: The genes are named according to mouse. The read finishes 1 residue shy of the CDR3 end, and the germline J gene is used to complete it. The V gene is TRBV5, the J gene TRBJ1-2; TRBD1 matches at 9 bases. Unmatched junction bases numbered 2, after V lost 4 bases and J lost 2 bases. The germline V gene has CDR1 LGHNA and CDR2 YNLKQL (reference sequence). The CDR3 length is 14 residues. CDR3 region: CASSPGQGNSDYTF. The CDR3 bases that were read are TGTGCCAGCAGCCCCGGACAGGGGAACTCCGACTACACC.

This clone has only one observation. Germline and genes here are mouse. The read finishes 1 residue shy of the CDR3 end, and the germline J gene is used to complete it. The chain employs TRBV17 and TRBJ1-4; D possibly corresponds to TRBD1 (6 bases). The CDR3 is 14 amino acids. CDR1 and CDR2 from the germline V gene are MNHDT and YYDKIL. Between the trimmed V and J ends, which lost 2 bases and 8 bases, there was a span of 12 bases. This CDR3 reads CASSRRAGDERLFF. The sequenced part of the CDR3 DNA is TGTGCTAGCAGTAGAAGGGCAGGGGATGAAAGATTATTT.

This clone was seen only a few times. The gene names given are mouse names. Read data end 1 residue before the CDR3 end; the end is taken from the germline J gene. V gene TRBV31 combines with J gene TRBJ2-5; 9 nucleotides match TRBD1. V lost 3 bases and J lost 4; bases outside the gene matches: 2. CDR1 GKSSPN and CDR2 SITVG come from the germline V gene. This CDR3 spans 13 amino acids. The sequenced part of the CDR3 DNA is TGTGCCTGGAGCCGGGACAGGGAAGACACCCAGTAC. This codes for CAWSRDREDTQY. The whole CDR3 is CAWSRDREDTQYF.

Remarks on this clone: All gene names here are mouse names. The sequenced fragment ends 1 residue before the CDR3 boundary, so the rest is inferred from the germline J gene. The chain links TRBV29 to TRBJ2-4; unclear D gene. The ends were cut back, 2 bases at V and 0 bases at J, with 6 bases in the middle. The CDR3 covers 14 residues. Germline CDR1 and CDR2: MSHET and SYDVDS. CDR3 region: CASSLMGSQNTLYF. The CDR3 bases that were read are TGTGCTAGCAGTTTAATGGGTAGTCAAAACACCTTGTAC.

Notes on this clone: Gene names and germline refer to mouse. CDR3 loop: CASSTPGEGTEVFF. The covered CDR3 bases are TGTGCTAGCAGTACCCCAGGGGAGGGCACAGAAGTCTTC. The chain employs TRBV17 and TRBJ1-1; tentative D call: TRBD1 (6 bases). The read is 1 residue too short to cover the CDR3 end, so that end is filled in from the germline J gene. Germline V gene lookup returns CDR1 MNHDT and CDR2 YYDKIL. V was shortened by 4 bases and J by 4 bases, with 13 bases between the two germline ends. This CDR3 is built from 14 residues.

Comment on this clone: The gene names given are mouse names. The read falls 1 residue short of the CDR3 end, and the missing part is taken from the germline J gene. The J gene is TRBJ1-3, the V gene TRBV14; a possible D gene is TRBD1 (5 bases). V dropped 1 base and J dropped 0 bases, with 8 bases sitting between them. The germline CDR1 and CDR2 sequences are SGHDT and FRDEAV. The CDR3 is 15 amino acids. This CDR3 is CASSFGGGSGNTLYF. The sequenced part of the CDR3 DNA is TGTGCCAGCAGTTTCGGGGGGGGTTCTGGAAATACGCTCTAT. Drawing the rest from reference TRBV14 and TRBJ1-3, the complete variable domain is EAGVTQSPRYAVLQEGQAVSFWCDPISGHDTLYWYQQPRDQGPQLLVYFRDEAVIDNSQLPSDRFSAVRPKGTNSTLKIQSAKQGDTATYLCASSFGGGSGNTLYFGEGSRLIVV.

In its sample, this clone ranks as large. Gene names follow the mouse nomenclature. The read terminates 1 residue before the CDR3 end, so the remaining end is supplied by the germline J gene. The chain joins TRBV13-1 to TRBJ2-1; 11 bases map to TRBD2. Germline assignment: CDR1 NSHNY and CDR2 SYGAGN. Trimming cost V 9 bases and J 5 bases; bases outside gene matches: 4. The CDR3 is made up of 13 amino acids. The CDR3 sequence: CATGLGGDAEQFF. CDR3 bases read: TGTGCCACCGGACTGGGGGGAGATGCTGAGCAGTTC.

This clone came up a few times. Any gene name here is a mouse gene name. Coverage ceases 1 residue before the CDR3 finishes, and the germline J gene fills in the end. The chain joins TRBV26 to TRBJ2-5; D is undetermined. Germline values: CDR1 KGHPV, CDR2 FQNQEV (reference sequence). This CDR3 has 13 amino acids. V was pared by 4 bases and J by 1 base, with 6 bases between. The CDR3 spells CASSRQDQDTQYF. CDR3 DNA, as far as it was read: TGTGCCAGCAGTCGACAAGACCAAGACACCCAGTAC.

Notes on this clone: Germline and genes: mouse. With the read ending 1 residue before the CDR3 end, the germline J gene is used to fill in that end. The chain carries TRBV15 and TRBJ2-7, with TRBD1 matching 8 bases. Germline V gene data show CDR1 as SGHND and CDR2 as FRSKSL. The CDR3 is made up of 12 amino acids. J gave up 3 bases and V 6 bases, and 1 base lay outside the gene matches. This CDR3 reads CASRDRVYEQYF. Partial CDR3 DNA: TGTGCCAGCAGGGACAGGGTCTATGAACAGTAC. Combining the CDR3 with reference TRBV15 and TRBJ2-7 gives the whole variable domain DAGVTQTPRHEVAEKGQTIILKCEPVSGHNDLFWYRQTKIQGLELLSYFRSKSLMEDGGAFKDRFKAEMLNSSFSTLKIQPTEPKDSAVYLCASRDRVYEQYFGPGTRLTVL.

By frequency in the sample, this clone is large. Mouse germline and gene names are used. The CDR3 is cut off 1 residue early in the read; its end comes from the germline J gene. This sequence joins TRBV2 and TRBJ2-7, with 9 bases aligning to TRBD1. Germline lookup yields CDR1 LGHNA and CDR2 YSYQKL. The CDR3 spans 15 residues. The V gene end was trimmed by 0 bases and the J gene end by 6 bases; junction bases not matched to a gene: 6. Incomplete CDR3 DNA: TGTGCCAGCAGCCAAGATCTCAACAGGGGGCTTGAACAGTAC. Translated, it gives CASSQDLNRGLEQY. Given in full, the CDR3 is CASSQDLNRGLEQYF.

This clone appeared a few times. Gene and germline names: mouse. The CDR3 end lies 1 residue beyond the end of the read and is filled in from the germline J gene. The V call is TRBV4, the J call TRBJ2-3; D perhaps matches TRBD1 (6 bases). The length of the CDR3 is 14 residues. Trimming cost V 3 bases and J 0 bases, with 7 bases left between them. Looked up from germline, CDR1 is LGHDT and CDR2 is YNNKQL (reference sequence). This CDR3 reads CASSYRGSAETLYF. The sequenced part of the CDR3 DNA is TGTGCCAGCAGCTACAGGGGAAGTGCAGAAACGCTGTAT.

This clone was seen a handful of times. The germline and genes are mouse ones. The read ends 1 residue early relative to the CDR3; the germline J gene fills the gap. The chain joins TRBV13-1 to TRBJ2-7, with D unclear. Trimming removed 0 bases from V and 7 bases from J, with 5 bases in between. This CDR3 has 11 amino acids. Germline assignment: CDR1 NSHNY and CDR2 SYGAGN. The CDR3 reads CASSDGGEQYF. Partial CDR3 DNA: TGTGCCAGCAGTGATGGGGGAGAACAGTAC.

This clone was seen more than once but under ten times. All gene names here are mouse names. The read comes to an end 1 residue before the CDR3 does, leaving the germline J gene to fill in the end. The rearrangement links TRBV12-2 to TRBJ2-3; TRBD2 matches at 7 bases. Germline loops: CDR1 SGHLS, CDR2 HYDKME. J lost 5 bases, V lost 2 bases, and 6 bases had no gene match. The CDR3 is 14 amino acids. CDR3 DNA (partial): TGTGCCAGCTCTCGGGGGGGAAGGGGAGAAACGCTGTAT. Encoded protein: CASSRGGRGETLY. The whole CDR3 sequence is CASSRGGRGETLYF.

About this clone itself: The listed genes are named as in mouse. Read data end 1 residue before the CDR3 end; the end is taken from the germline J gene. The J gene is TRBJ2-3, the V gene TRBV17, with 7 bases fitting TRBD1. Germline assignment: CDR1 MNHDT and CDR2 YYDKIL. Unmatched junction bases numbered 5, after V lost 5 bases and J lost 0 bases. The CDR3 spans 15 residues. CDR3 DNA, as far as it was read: TGTGCTAGCAGTCCGGGACAGAGTAGTGCAGAAACGCTGTAT. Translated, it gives CASSPGQSSAETLY. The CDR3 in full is CASSPGQSSAETLYF.

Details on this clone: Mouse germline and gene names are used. The sequenced CDR3 bases are TGTGCCAGCAGCCAAGAGGGGGGGCGCGGTGCAGAAACGCTGTAT. It codes for CASSQEGGRGAETLY. Given in full, the CDR3 is CASSQEGGRGAETLYF. The V and J genes are TRBV5 and TRBJ2-3, with 8 nucleotides matching TRBD2. From the germline J gene comes the end of the CDR3, since the read stops 1 residue before it. With 0 bases clipped from V and 1 base from J, the junction kept 3 bases outside the gene matches. CDR1 is LGHNA and CDR2 is YNLKQL in the germline V gene (reference sequence). CDR3 size: 16 residues.

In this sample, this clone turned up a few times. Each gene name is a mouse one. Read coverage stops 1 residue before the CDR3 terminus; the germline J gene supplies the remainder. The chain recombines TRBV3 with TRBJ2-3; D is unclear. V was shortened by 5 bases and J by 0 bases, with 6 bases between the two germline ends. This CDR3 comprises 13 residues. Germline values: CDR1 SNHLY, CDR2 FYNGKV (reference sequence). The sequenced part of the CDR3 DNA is TGTGCCAGCAGCCCCTCTAGTGCAGAAACGCTGTAT. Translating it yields CASSPSSAETLY. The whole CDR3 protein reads CASSPSSAETLYF. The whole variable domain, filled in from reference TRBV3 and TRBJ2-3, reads GPKVLQIPSHQIIDMGQMVTLNCDPVSNHLYFYWYKQILGQQMEFLVNFYNGKVMEKSKLFKDQFSVERPDGSYFTLKIQPTALEDSAVYFCASSPSSAETLYFGSGTRLTVL.

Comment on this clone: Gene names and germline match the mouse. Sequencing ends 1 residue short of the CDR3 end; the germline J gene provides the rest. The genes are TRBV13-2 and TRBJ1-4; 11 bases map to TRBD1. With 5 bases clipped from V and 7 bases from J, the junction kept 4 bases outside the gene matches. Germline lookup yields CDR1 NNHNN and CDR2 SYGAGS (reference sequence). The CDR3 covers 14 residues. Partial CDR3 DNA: TGTGCCAGCGGGGGACAGGGGGACGGCGAAAGATTATTT. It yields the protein CASGGQGDGERLF. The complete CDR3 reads CASGGQGDGERLFF.

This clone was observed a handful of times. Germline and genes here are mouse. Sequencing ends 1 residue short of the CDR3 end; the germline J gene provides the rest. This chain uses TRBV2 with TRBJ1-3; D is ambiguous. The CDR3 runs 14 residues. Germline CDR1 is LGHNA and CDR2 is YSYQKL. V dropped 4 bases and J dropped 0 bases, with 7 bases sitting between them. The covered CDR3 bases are TGTGCCAGCAGCCTCGACAATTCTGGAAATACGCTCTAT. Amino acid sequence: CASSLDNSGNTLY. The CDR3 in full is CASSLDNSGNTLYF. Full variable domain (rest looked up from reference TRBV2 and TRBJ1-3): DPKIIQKPKYLVAVTGSEKILICEQYLGHNAMYWYRQSAKKPLEFMFSYSYQKLMDNQTASSRFQPQSSKKNHLDLQITALKPDDSATYFCASSLDNSGNTLYFGEGSRLIVV.

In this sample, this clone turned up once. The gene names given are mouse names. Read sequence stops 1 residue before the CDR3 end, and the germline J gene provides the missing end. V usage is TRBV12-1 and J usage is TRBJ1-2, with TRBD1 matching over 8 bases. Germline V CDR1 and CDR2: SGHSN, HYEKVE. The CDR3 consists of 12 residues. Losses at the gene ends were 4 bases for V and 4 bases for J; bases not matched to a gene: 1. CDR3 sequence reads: CASSQGASDYTF. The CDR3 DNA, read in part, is TGTGCCAGCTCCCAGGGGGCCTCCGACTACACC. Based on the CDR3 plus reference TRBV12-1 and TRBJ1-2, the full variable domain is DSGVVQSPRHIIKEKGGRSVLTCIPISGHSNVVWYQQTLGKELKFLIQHYEKVERDKGFLPSRFSVQQFDDYHSEMNMSALELEDSAMYFCASSQGASDYTFGSGTRLLVI.

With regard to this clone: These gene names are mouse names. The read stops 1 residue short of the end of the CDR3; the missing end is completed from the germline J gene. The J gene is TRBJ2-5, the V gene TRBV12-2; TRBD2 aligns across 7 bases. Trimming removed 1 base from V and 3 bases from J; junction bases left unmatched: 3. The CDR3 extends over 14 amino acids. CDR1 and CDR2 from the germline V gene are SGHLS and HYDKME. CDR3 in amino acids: CASSLGGGQDTQYF. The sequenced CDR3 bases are TGTGCCAGCTCTCTGGGGGGGGGTCAAGACACCCAGTAC.

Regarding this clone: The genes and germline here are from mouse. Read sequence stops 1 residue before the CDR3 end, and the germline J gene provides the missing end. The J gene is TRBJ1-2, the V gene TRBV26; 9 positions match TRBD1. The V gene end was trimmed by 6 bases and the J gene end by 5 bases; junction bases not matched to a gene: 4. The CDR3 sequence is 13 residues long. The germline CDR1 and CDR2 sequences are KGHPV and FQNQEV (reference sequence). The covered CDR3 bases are TGTGCCAGCAGCCTGGACAGGGGATCCGACTACACC. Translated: CASSLDRGSDYT. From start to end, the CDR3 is CASSLDRGSDYTF.

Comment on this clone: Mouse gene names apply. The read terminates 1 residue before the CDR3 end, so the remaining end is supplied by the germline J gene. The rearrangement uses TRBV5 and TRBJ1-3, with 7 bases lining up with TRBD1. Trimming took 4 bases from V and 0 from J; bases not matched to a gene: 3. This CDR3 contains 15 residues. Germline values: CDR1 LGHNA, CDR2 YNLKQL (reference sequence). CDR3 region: CASSPGTASGNTLYF. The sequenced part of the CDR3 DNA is TGTGCCAGCAGCCCCGGGACAGCTTCTGGAAATACGCTCTAT.

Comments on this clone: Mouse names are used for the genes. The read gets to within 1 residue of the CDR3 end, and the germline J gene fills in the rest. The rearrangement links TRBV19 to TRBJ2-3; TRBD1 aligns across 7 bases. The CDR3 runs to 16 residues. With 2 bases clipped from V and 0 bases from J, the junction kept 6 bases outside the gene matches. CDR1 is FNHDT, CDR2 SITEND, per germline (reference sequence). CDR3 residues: CASSMGRGSSAETLYF. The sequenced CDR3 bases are TGTGCCAGCAGTATGGGCAGGGGGAGTAGTGCAGAAACGCTGTAT.

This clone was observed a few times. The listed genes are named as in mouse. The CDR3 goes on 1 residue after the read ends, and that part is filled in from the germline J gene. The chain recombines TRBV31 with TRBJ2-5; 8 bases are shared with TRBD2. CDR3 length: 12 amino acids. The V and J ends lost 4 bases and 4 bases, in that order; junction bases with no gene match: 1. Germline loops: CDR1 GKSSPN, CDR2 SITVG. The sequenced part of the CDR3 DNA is TGTGCCTGGAACTGGGGGAAAGACACCCAGTAC. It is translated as CAWNWGKDTQY. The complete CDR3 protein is CAWNWGKDTQYF.

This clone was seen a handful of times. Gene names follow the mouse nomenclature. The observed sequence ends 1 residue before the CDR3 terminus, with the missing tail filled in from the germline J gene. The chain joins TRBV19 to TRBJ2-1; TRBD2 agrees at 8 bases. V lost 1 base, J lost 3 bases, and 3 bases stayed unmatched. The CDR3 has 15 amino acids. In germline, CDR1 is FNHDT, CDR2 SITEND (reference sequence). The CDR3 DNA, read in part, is TGTGCCAGCAGTATACTGGGGGGCTTCTATGCTGAGCAGTTC. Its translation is CASSILGGFYAEQF. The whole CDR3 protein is CASSILGGFYAEQFF.

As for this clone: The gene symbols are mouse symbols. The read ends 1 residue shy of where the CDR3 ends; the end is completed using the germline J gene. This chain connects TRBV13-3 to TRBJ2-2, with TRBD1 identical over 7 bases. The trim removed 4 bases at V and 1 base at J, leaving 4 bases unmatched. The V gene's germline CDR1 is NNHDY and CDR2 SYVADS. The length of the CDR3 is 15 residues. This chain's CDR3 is CASSNRGLNTGQLYF. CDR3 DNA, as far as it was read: TGTGCCAGCAGTAACAGGGGCCTAAACACCGGGCAGCTCTAC.

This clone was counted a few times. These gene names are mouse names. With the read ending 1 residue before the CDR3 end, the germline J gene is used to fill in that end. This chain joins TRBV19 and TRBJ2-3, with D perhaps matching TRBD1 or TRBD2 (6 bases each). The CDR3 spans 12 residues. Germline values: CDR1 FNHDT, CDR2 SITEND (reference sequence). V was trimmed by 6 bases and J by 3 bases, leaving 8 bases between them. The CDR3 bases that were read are TGTGCCAGCATAGGGGGGGCAGAAACGCTGTAT. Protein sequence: CASIGGAETLY. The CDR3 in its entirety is CASIGGAETLYF. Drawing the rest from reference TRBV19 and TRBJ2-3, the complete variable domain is GGIITQTPKFLIGQEGQKLTLKCQQNFNHDTMYWYRQDSGKGLRLIYYSITENDLQKGDLSEGYDASREKKSSFSLTVTSAQKNEMAVFLCASIGGAETLYFGSGTRLTVL.

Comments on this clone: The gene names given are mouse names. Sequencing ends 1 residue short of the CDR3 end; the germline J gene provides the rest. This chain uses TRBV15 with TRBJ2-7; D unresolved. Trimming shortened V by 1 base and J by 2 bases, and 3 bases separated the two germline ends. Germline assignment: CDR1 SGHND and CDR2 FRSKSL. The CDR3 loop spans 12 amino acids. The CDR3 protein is CASSLGAYEQYF. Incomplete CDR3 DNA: TGTGCCAGCAGTTTAGGGGCCTATGAACAGTAC.